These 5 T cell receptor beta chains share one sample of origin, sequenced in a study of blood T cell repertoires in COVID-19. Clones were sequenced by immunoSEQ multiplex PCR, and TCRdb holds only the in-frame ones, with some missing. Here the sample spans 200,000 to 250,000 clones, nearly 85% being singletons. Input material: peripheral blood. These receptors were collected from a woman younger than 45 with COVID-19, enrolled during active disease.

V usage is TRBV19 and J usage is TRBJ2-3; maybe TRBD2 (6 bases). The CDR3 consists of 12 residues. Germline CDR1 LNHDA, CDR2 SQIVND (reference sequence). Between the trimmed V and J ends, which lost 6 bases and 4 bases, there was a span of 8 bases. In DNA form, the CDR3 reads TGTGCCAGTAGCCCGGGGGCAGATACGCAGTATTTT. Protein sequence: CASSPGADTQYF.

The CDR3 coding sequence is TGTGCCAGCAGCGTAGAGGGACAGGGAAGGGTTGAGCAGTACTTC. Protein sequence: CASSVEGQGRVEQYF. The J gene is TRBJ2-7, the V gene TRBV9, with 9 bases identical to TRBD1. The junction had 8 bases not matched to a gene; V was cut back by 0 bases and J by 7 bases. Germline CDR1 is SGDLS and CDR2 is YYNGEE. The CDR3 spans 15 residues. Looking up the rest from reference TRBV9 and TRBJ2-7 gives the full variable domain: DSGVTQTPKHLITATGQRVTLRCSPRSGDLSVYWYQQSLDQGLQFLIQYYNGEERAKGNILERFSAQQFPDLHSELNLSSLELGDSALYFCASSVEGQGRVEQYFGPGTRLTVT.

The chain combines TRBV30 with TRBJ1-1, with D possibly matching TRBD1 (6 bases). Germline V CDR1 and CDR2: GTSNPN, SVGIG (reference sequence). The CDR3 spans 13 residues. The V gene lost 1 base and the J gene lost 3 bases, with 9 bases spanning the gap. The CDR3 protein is CAWSEGHYTEAFF. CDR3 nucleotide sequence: TGTGCCTGGAGTGAGGGACATTACACTGAAGCTTTCTTT.

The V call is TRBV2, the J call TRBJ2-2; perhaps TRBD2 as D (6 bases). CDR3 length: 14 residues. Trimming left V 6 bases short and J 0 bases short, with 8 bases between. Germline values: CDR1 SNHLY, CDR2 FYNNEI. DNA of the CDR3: TGTGCCAGCAGGGCGGGAACGAACACCGGGGAGCTGTTTTTT. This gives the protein CASRAGTNTGELFF.

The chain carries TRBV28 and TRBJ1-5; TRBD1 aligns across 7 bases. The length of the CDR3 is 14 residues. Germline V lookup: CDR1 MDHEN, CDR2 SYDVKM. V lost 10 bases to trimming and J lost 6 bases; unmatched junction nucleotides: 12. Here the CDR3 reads CATLPGGDSQPQHF. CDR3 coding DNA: TGTGCCACCCTCCCCGGGGGGGACAGTCAGCCCCAGCATTTT.